These T cell receptor beta chains were read from a single sample in a study of post-analysis software for immune sequencing data. TCRdb reprocessed the PCR reads with MiXCR, giving one entry per CDR3 protein. The data contain approximately 630,000 distinct CDR3 sequences, 59% of them singletons. Sequencing was done on a sample of blood. The receptors originated from a girl aged 2 to 10 with multiple sclerosis. Both conserved end residues are part of each CDR3. The D gene is left open where the match is weak. For some rows the clone size is stated as once, few or many, or as a class when expanded; others skip it.

TRBV10-3	TRBJ2-7	NA	TRBD1	TGTGCCATCAGTGCCACCGGGACAGGTAAAAGATCCGAGCAGTACTTC	CAISATGTGKRSEQYF
TRBV12-3/TRBV12-4	TRBJ2-7	few	TRBD1	TGTGCCAGCAGCCCTCGAGGGGGCAGCTACGAGCAGTACTTC	CASSPRGGSYEQYF
TRBV29-1	TRBJ2-3	few	NA	TGCAGCGTTGTGGAGGGGTTCATCCACACAGATACGCAGTATTTT	CSVVEGFIHTDTQYF
TRBV18	TRBJ1-1	NA	NA	TGTGCCAGCTCATCGGTAGGAAAGAACACTGAAGCTTTCTTT	CASSSVGKNTEAFF
TRBV15	TRBJ1-2	NA	NA	TGTGCCACCAGTAGGGCGGAGGCCCATCGTTTTAACTATGGCTACACCTTC	CATSRAEAHRFNYGYTF
TRBV4-2	TRBJ2-1	few	TRBD2	TGTGCCAGCAGCCAAGATCGTGGCGGGGGTCTCTACAATGAGCAGTTCTTC	CASSQDRGGGLYNEQFF
TRBV7-6	TRBJ1-6	few	NA	TGTGCCAGCAGCTTAGGGGGGATCGGTTCACCCCTCCACTTT	CASSLGGIGSPLHF
TRBV5-1	TRBJ2-3	NA	TRBD2	TGCGCCAGCAGCTATGGACTAGCGGGGGCAGATACGCAGTATTTT	CASSYGLAGADTQYF
TRBV7-8	TRBJ2-7	NA	TRBD1	TGTGCCAGCAGCCCCCTCCGAGGGGGCATGGGCGAGCAGTACTTC	CASSPLRGGMGEQYF
TRBV4-1	TRBJ2-3	NA	NA	TGCGCCAGCAGCACTGGACTTACTAGCACAGATACGCAGTATTTT	CASSTGLTSTDTQYF
TRBV12-3/TRBV12-4	TRBJ1-2	NA	TRBD1	TGTGCCAGCCTCTTTCGGTGGGGGACAGAAGCTAACTATGGCTACACCTTC	CASLFRWGTEANYGYTF
TRBV9	TRBJ2-1	NA	TRBD2	TGTGCCAGCAGCGTAGTGGGACTAGCGGTGGTAAATGAGCAGTTCTTC	CASSVVGLAVVNEQFF
TRBV10-3	TRBJ1-4	NA	TRBD1	TGTGCCATCAGCGCAAAAATTCCGGGACAGGGCGATGAAAAACTGTTTTTT	CAISAKIPGQGDEKLFF
TRBV15	TRBJ2-2	NA	TRBD1	TGTGCCACCAGCAGGCAGGGGGCGGGTTCCGGGGAGCTGTTTTTT	CATSRQGAGSGELFF
TRBV5-1	TRBJ2-2	few	TRBD2	TGCGCCAGCAGCTTGAGAACTAGCGGGAGGGACACCGGGGAGCTGTTTTTT	CASSLRTSGRDTGELFF
TRBV20-1	TRBJ2-1	once	TRBD2	TGCAGTGCTAGAGATAAGAGGGAGCAGCGGGAGCAGGTCTTC	CSARDKREQREQVF
TRBV12-3/TRBV12-4	TRBJ2-1	few	TRBD2	TGTGCCAGCAGGAGCGGGAGGGTTGACGAGCAGTTCTTC	CASRSGRVDEQFF
TRBV24-1	TRBJ2-3	NA	TRBD2	TGTGCCACCAGCTGGACAATTCGGGGGGCAGATACGCAGTATTTT	CATSWTIRGADTQYF
TRBV6-2/TRBV6-3	TRBJ1-2	NA	TRBD1	TGTACCAGCAGCACCGGGACAGGGCACTATGGCTACACCTTC	CTSSTGTGHYGYTF
TRBV6-1	TRBJ2-5	once	NA	TGTGCCAGCAGGGTAGGAGGGGCAAGATGGAATGAGCAGTACTTC	CASRVGGARWNEQYF
TRBV7-2	TRBJ2-3	NA	TRBD2	TGTGCCAGCAGCGTGCGGGGGAGCACAGATACGCAGTATTTT	CASSVRGSTDTQYF
TRBV12-3/TRBV12-4	TRBJ1-1	few	TRBD1	TGTGCCAGCAATGGGGCAGGGGGGGCGAACACTGAAGCTTTCTTT	CASNGAGGANTEAFF
TRBV10-3	TRBJ2-7	NA	NA	TGTGCCATCAGGCAAACGAGCTCCTACGAGCAGTACTTC	CAIRQTSSYEQYF
TRBV27	TRBJ2-6	NA	NA	TGTGCCAGCACTCCTTACCCCTCGTACTCTGGGGCCAACGTCCTGACTTTC	CASTPYPSYSGANVLTF
TRBV4-3	TRBJ2-1	few	TRBD1	TGCGCCAGCAGCCAAGGGACAGGGGTTGCGAATGAGCAGTTCTTC	CASSQGTGVANEQFF
TRBV7-8	TRBJ2-7	NA	TRBD1	TGTGCCAGCTGCTCGGGGACAGCCTCCTACGAGCAGTACTTC	CASCSGTASYEQYF
TRBV7-9	TRBJ2-1	NA	NA	TGTGCCAGCAGCTTAAGACAGGACCAGGGGGAGCAGTTCTTC	CASSLRQDQGEQFF
TRBV14	TRBJ2-7	NA	TRBD2	TGTGCCAGCAGTCCCGGCGGGGGGACCAACTACGAGCAGTACTTC	CASSPGGGTNYEQYF
TRBV6-5	TRBJ2-3	NA	NA	TGTGCCAGCAGTTACTACACGAAGCGACTAGTCGCAGATACGCAGTATTTT	CASSYYTKRLVADTQYF
TRBV7-2	TRBJ1-2	once	NA	TGTGCCAGCAGCGGACGGACAGCACGGGAGTACTATGGCTACACCTTC	CASSGRTAREYYGYTF
TRBV2	TRBJ2-4	NA	NA	TGTGCCAGCACCGGGCTGGGCAAAAACATTCAGTACTTC	CASTGLGKNIQYF
TRBV5-1	TRBJ2-3	once	NA	TGCGCCAGCAGCTACGACGGGGGATGGACAGATACGCAGTATTTT	CASSYDGGWTDTQYF
TRBV7-9	TRBJ1-2	NA	TRBD1	TGTGCCAGCAGCTTAGCGGGAGGACAGGGACGTTATGGCTACACCTTC	CASSLAGGQGRYGYTF
TRBV7-2	TRBJ1-2	few	NA	TGTGCCAGCAGCGGAAGGACAGTCAACTATGGCTACACCTTC	CASSGRTVNYGYTF
TRBV12-3/TRBV12-4	TRBJ2-5	few	TRBD2	TGTGCCAGCAGTTTAGCCCTACTAGCGGAAGAGACCCAGTACTTC	CASSLALLAEETQYF
TRBV6-6	TRBJ2-3	NA	TRBD2	TGTGCCAGCAGTTCCAGACTAGCGGCCACAGATACGCAGTATTTT	CASSSRLAATDTQYF
TRBV29-1	TRBJ2-7	NA	NA	TGCAGCGTTGATAACGGGAACGAGCAGTACTTC	CSVDNGNEQYF
TRBV20-1	TRBJ2-5	few	TRBD2	TGCAGTGCTAGGACTAGCGGGATTTACCAAGAGACCCAGTACTTC	CSARTSGIYQETQYF
TRBV10-2	TRBJ1-5	NA	TRBD1	TGCGCCAGCAGTGATTCGTTTTTGAGGGACAGGGGGCTCGGGCAGCCCCAGCATTTT	CASSDSFLRDRGLGQPQHF
TRBV20-1	TRBJ1-2	few	NA	TGCAGTGCTAGAGATCTTGGTGGCTACACCTTC	CSARDLGGYTF
TRBV5-1	TRBJ2-1	NA	NA	TGCGCCAGCAGTCGGGTCCCGGGTGATGAGCAGTTCTTC	CASSRVPGDEQFF
TRBV12-3/TRBV12-4	TRBJ1-5	few	TRBD1	TGTGCCAGCAGTCGTCAGGGGGATAGCAATCAGCCCCAGCATTTT	CASSRQGDSNQPQHF
TRBV7-9	TRBJ2-3	few	NA	TGTGCCAGCAGCTCCCTCGACTGGTCCCCAAGCACAGATACGCAGTATTTT	CASSSLDWSPSTDTQYF
TRBV7-2	TRBJ1-6	NA	NA	TGTGCCAGCAGCCCCCTGAGGGCGTCGGGTTCACCCCTCCACTTT	CASSPLRASGSPLHF
TRBV29-1	TRBJ1-2	NA	NA	TGCAGCGTTGAACGTGAGGGCTATGGCTACACCTTC	CSVEREGYGYTF
TRBV6-5	TRBJ2-1	few	TRBD2	TGTGCCAGCAGTTACTCGGGGCCGGGAGGGCTGAATGAGCAGTTCTTC	CASSYSGPGGLNEQFF
TRBV12-3/TRBV12-4	TRBJ2-2	few	NA	TGTGCCAGCAGCCTACAGGGAACCGGGGAGCTGTTTTTT	CASSLQGTGELFF
TRBV13	TRBJ2-1	NA	NA	TGTGCCGGCAGCTTAGGAATACTAGGGGTACTTAATGAGCAGTTCTTC	CAGSLGILGVLNEQFF
TRBV27	TRBJ1-4	NA	NA	TGTGCCAGCAGGCTCGGCGTGTGGGAAGGAGAAAAACTGTTTTTT	CASRLGVWEGEKLFF
TRBV20-1	TRBJ1-5	NA	NA	TGCAGTGCTAGAAAGGGGGGCCTAGGGGACAATCAGCCCCAGCATTTT	CSARKGGLGDNQPQHF